Sequencing of this T cell receptor (beta chain) was carried out in a study of spatial heterogeneity in lung cancer. Study-level information: Each time, sequencing found more beta-chain sequences than alpha-chain sequences. The library had UMIs, and each TCR and UMI pair averaged more than ten raw reads. Study-wide points: Ubiquitous expanded tumor TCRs were seen in blood more at resection than at follow-up.

Each CDR3 protein is one row after TCRdb ran MiXCR on the 5' RACE reads. Altogether roughly 48,000 distinct CDR3 sequences are present, approximately 5.7% being singletons, with the ten largest covering around 10%. J gave up 2 bases and V 1 base, and 2 bases lay outside the gene matches. The CDR3 has 15 residues. Germline CDR1 is DFQATT and CDR2 is SNEGSKA (reference sequence). Documented time point: sample taken at primary tumor resection. No cell sorting; template was whole RNA from tumor, lung tissue or PBMC. This clonotype was recorded many times. Its antigen is currently unknown. The clonotype originates from a male donor with early-stage non-small cell lung cancer. The source was PBMCs, collected at surgery. The chain joins TRBV20-1 to TRBJ2-3; 11 bases are a match to TRBD2. As DNA, the CDR3 is TGCAGTGCTAGAGGACTAGCGGGGATCACAGATACGCAGTATTTT. The encoded protein is CSARGLAGITDTQYF.